The 28 T cell receptor beta chains below were found in one sample sequenced in a study of T cell changes during pregnancy in multiple sclerosis. Profiled with immunoSEQ multiplex PCR; TCRdb holds only in-frame clones, not every one. The profile shows under 65,000 clones, approximately 93% of them singletons. Sequencing was performed on CD8+ T cells from peripheral blood mononuclear cells, taken in the third trimester of pregnancy. These receptors all come from a female donor with multiple sclerosis, enrolled in a pregnancy study.

V gene TRBV4-1 combines with J gene TRBJ2-1; 8 bases are shared with TRBD1. V dropped 1 base and J dropped 3; count of bases not matched to a gene: 8. The germline gives CDR1 MGHRA, CDR2 YSYEKL. The CDR3 consists of 17 residues. This CDR3 reads CASSQGPTGGIYNEQFF. The CDR3 DNA follows: TGCGCCAGCAGCCAAGGGCCCACAGGGGGGATCTACAATGAGCAGTTCTTC.

The chain is built from TRBV4-2 and TRBJ2-1; weak D call: TRBD2 (6 bases). Trimming took off 2 bases at V and 5 bases at J, with 13 bases between the two ends. The V gene's germline CDR1 is LGHNA and CDR2 YNFKEQ. This CDR3 contains 15 residues. Here the CDR3 reads CASSQLPRGDNEQFF. The CDR3 nucleotides are TGTGCCAGCAGCCAACTTCCTCGCGGGGACAATGAGCAGTTCTTC.

The chain combines TRBV28 with TRBJ1-5; D remains unclear. The CDR3 is 11 amino acids. V was trimmed by 5 bases and J by 5 bases, leaving 4 bases between them. The V gene's germline CDR1 is MDHEN and CDR2 SYDVKM. The chain's CDR3 is CASSGDQPQHF. CDR3 coding DNA: TGTGCCAGCAGTGGAGATCAGCCCCAGCATTTT.

V and J are TRBV5-4 and TRBJ1-1; possible D gene TRBD1, 5 bases. The V end was cut by 0 bases, the J end by 2 bases, with 14 bases between. CDR3 length: 16 amino acids. CDR1 is SGHNT, CDR2 YYREEE, per germline (reference sequence). This CDR3 reads CASSLGVGGTNTEAFF. CDR3 nucleotides: TGTGCCAGCAGCTTGGGGGTCGGCGGGACTAACACTGAAGCTTTCTTT.

The chain carries TRBV4-1 and TRBJ1-4; 8 bases match TRBD1. The CDR3 loop spans 12 amino acids. Trimming cost V 3 bases and J 12 bases; bases outside gene matches: 3. Germline V lookup: CDR1 MGHRA, CDR2 YSYEKL. CDR3 nucleotides: TGCGCCAGCAGCCAGACAGGGGATCAACTGTTTTTT. Its translation is CASSQTGDQLFF.

V usage is TRBV7-9 and J usage is TRBJ2-5; 7 nucleotides align to TRBD2. V shed 10 bases and J 5 bases; nucleotides not matched to a gene: 13. The CDR3 consists of 14 residues. In germline, CDR1 is SEHNR, CDR2 FQNEAQ (reference sequence). The CDR3 reads CATWGGSLMETQYF. Written as DNA, the CDR3 is TGTGCCACCTGGGGCGGGAGCTTAATGGAGACCCAGTACTTC.

The rearrangement links TRBV19 to TRBJ2-3; 12 bases are a match to TRBD2. The length of the CDR3 is 19 residues. The germline V gene has CDR1 LNHDA and CDR2 SQIVND (reference sequence). V dropped 10 bases and J dropped 1; count of bases not matched to a gene: 18. The CDR3 sequence is CATHPGTSGSMRGTDTQYF. The CDR3 DNA reads TGTGCCACTCACCCCGGGACTAGCGGGTCCATGAGGGGCACAGATACGCAGTATTTT.

The chain links TRBV6-5 to TRBJ2-1; D unclear. The V and J ends lost 6 bases and 4 bases respectively, with 4 bases between them. The CDR3 contains 11 residues. CDR1 and CDR2 (germline): MNHEY, SVGAGI. The CDR3 nucleotides read TGTGCCAGCAGCACTTACAATGAGCAGTTCTTC. Translating it yields CASSTYNEQFF.

This chain links TRBV29-1 with TRBJ2-1; 8 bases agree with TRBD2. This CDR3 spans 16 amino acids. The ends lost 6 bases at V and 3 bases at J; junction bases unmatched: 13. The germline CDR1 and CDR2 sequences are SQVTM and ANQGSEA. The CDR3 coding sequence is TGCAGCGTCCTCGACCCGACTAGCGAGAGCTACAATGAGCAGTTCTTC. This gives the protein CSVLDPTSESYNEQFF.

CDR3 protein: CASATSRYNEQFF. DNA for the CDR3: TGTGCCAGCGCGACTAGTAGGTACAATGAGCAGTTCTTC. This chain links TRBV2 with TRBJ2-1; possible D gene TRBD2, 6 bases. The V gene lost 8 bases and the J gene lost 4 bases, with 12 bases spanning the gap. The CDR3 is 13 residues long. CDR1 is SNHLY, CDR2 FYNNEI, per germline.

This clone has a handful of counts. The chain carries TRBV15 and TRBJ2-7; possible D gene TRBD2, 7 bases. The CDR3 loop spans 14 amino acids. Germline loops: CDR1 LNHNV, CDR2 YYDKDF (reference sequence). V was shortened by 2 bases and J by 1 base, with 9 bases between the two germline ends. CDR3 in amino acids: CATSRRGGSYEQYF. CDR3 bases: TGTGCCACCAGCAGAAGGGGGGGATCCTACGAGCAGTACTTC.

The chain is built from TRBV29-1 and TRBJ2-3; 8 bases are shared with TRBD2. Per the germline V gene, CDR1 is SQVTM and CDR2 is ANQGSEA. The CDR3 is 14 residues long. V was clipped by 3 bases and J by 0 bases; unmatched bases: 2. CDR3 coding DNA: TGCAGCGTTGATAGGACTAGCAGCACAGATACGCAGTATTTT. It encodes CSVDRTSSTDTQYF.

This chain links TRBV7-9 with TRBJ2-1; D is uncertain. Germline CDR1 reads SEHNR; CDR2 reads FQNEAQ (reference sequence). The CDR3 is 15 amino acids. Deletions cut 3 bases from V and 7 bases from J, with 16 bases between. CDR3 coding DNA: TGTGCCAGCAGCTTTGTTGAGGCCGGTTCGAATGAGCAGTTCTTC. Residues: CASSFVEAGSNEQFF. Supplemented by reference TRBV7-9 and TRBJ2-1, the full variable domain reads DTGVSQNPRHKITKRGQNVTFRCDPISEHNRLYWYRQTLGQGPEFLTYFQNEAQLEKSRLLSDRFSAERPKGSFSTLEIQRTEQGDSAMYLCASSFVEAGSNEQFFGPGTRLTVL.

J is TRBJ2-7 and V is TRBV4-1; 9 bases line up with TRBD1. The CDR3 is 14 amino acids. CDR1 is MGHRA and CDR2 is YSYEKL in the germline V gene. V was clipped by 2 bases and J by 3 bases; unmatched bases: 2. The CDR3 DNA reads TGCGCCAGCAGCCAAATGGACAGGGGCTACGAGCAGTACTTC. As protein: CASSQMDRGYEQYF.

This chain joins TRBV5-4 and TRBJ2-5, with 9 bases fitting TRBD2. The germline V gene encodes CDR1 SGHNT and CDR2 YYREEE (reference sequence). V gave up 2 bases and J gave up 5 bases; unmatched junction bases: 4. This CDR3 has 14 residues. The CDR3, as DNA: TGTGCCAGCAGCTTAGCGGGAGGTCGTGAGACCCAGTACTTC. Encoded protein: CASSLAGGRETQYF. Together with reference TRBV5-4 and TRBJ2-5, the CDR3 gives the full variable domain: ETGVTQSPTHLIKTRGQQVTLRCSSQSGHNTVSWYQQALGQGPQFIFQYYREEENGRGNFPPRFSGLQFPNYSSELNVNALELDDSALYLCASSLAGGRETQYFGPGTRLLVL.

This chain joins TRBV7-8 and TRBJ2-1, with 7 nucleotides matching TRBD2. Germline values: CDR1 SGHVS, CDR2 FQNEAQ. The CDR3 has 16 residues. J was trimmed by 2 bases and V by 2 bases; bases with no gene match: 6. The CDR3 region has the DNA TGTGCCAGCAGCTTAAGGGCGGGAGTCACCTACAATGAGCAGTTCTTC. Its protein product is CASSLRAGVTYNEQFF.

This sequence joins TRBV25-1 and TRBJ2-3; possibly TRBD2 for D (5 bases). This CDR3 contains 15 residues. Trimming took off 1 base at V and 2 bases at J, with 10 bases between the two ends. The germline V gene encodes CDR1 MGHDK and CDR2 SYGVNS. CDR3 sequence reads: CASSESRATTDTQYF. The CDR3, as DNA: TGTGCCAGCAGTGAATCGCGGGCCACCACAGATACGCAGTATTTT.

The chain links TRBV28 to TRBJ2-3; TRBD2 matches at 8 bases. This CDR3 has 16 residues. Unmatched junction bases numbered 11, after V lost 5 bases and J lost 4 bases. CDR1 MDHEN and CDR2 SYDVKM come from the germline V gene. CDR3 nucleotide sequence: TGTGCCAGCAGTCTAACTAGCGGACCTCGTCCAGATACGCAGTATTTT. It codes for CASSLTSGPRPDTQYF.

The CDR3 region is CASSLAPGARNEQFF. For the CDR3, the DNA is TGTGCCAGCAGCTTAGCGCCTGGCGCTAGGAATGAGCAGTTCTTC. V and J are TRBV7-2 and TRBJ2-1; D unresolved. Germline V gene sequence: CDR1 SGHTA, CDR2 FQGNSA. The CDR3 runs 15 residues. V gave up 0 bases and J gave up 7 bases, with 13 bases separating them.

This clone was recorded once. The chain is built from TRBV4-1 and TRBJ1-5, with D tentatively TRBD1 (6 bases). Germline CDR1 and CDR2: MGHRA and YSYEKL. The CDR3 is made up of 18 amino acids. V dropped 2 bases and J dropped 2 bases, with 19 bases sitting between them. The chain's CDR3 is CASSQKILGAGGNQPQHF. CDR3 bases: TGCGCCAGCAGCCAAAAAATACTGGGGGCGGGGGGCAATCAGCCCCAGCATTTT.

The chain employs TRBV6-5 and TRBJ2-7; perhaps TRBD1 as D (6 bases). This CDR3 is 15 amino acids long. V was cut by 2 bases and J by 2 bases, with 13 bases left in between. Germline lookup yields CDR1 MNHEY and CDR2 SVGAGI. The CDR3 spells CASSYQGPLPYEQYF. The CDR3 region has the DNA TGTGCCAGCAGTTACCAGGGGCCGCTCCCCTACGAGCAGTACTTC.

The V and J genes are TRBV9 and TRBJ2-3; 10 nucleotides agree with TRBD2. CDR1 and CDR2 (germline): SGDLS, YYNGEE. The V and J ends lost 0 bases and 6 bases, in that order; junction bases with no gene match: 7. There are 16 residues in the CDR3. The DNA of the CDR3 is TGTGCCAGCAGCGTAGTGTCTAGCGGGAGTTATGATACGCAGTATTTT. Its protein product is CASSVVSSGSYDTQYF.

This rearrangement joins TRBV4-1 to TRBJ2-7, with 8 bases aligning to TRBD1. There are 13 residues in the CDR3. The ends lost 6 bases at V and 3 bases at J; junction bases unmatched: 4. CDR1 MGHRA and CDR2 YSYEKL come from the germline V gene. Written as DNA, the CDR3 is TGCGCCAGCAGAGGACAGGGTCTCTACGAGCAGTACTTC. This translates into CASRGQGLYEQYF.

The chain uses TRBV7-9 and TRBJ1-1, with TRBD1 identical over 9 bases. Germline CDR1 SEHNR, CDR2 FQNEAQ (reference sequence). The CDR3 has 15 amino acids. J was trimmed by 3 bases and V by 6 bases; bases with no gene match: 8. CDR3 residues: CASRPRTGEDTEAFF. The CDR3 DNA follows: TGTGCCAGCAGGCCAAGGACAGGGGAAGACACTGAAGCTTTCTTT. Full variable domain (rest looked up from reference TRBV7-9 and TRBJ1-1): DTGVSQNPRHKITKRGQNVTFRCDPISEHNRLYWYRQTLGQGPEFLTYFQNEAQLEKSRLLSDRFSAERPKGSFSTLEIQRTEQGDSAMYLCASRPRTGEDTEAFFGQGTRLTVV.

The chain couples TRBV27 to TRBJ2-1, with D unresolved. Germline V gene data show CDR1 as MNHEY and CDR2 as SMNVEV (reference sequence). The ends were cut back, 1 base at V and 0 bases at J, with 10 bases in the middle. CDR3 length: 16 residues. CDR3 sequence reads: CASSLYGGPSYNEQFF. The CDR3 bases are TGTGCCAGCAGTTTATATGGCGGTCCCTCCTACAATGAGCAGTTCTTC.

This rearrangement joins TRBV30 to TRBJ2-3, with D perhaps matching TRBD2 (5 bases). CDR1 and CDR2 from the germline V gene are GTSNPN and SVGIG (reference sequence). CDR3 length: 13 amino acids. Trimming removed 0 bases at V and 6 bases at J, with 10 bases between. CDR3 nucleotide sequence: TGTGCCTGGAGTGTACTCGGGGTGGATACGCAGTATTTT. Its translation: CAWSVLGVDTQYF.

CDR3 sequence (DNA): TGTGCCAGCAGTTTATCAGCCAGGTACTGGCCCCAGTACTTC. Translating gives CASSLSARYWPQYF. The chain links TRBV27 to TRBJ2-5; no reliable D call. The CDR3 totals 14 residues. Looked up from germline, CDR1 is MNHEY and CDR2 is SMNVEV (reference sequence). The V end was cut by 0 bases, the J end by 9 bases, with 14 bases between.

The chain employs TRBV27 and TRBJ2-2; maybe TRBD2 (5 bases). The CDR3 covers 15 residues. Germline CDR1 is MNHEY and CDR2 is SMNVEV (reference sequence). V gave up 4 bases and J gave up 6 bases, with 15 bases separating them. CDR3 amino acids: CASSSFLGEAGELFF. The CDR3 DNA follows: TGTGCCAGCAGTTCATTTCTCGGGGAAGCCGGGGAGCTGTTTTTT.